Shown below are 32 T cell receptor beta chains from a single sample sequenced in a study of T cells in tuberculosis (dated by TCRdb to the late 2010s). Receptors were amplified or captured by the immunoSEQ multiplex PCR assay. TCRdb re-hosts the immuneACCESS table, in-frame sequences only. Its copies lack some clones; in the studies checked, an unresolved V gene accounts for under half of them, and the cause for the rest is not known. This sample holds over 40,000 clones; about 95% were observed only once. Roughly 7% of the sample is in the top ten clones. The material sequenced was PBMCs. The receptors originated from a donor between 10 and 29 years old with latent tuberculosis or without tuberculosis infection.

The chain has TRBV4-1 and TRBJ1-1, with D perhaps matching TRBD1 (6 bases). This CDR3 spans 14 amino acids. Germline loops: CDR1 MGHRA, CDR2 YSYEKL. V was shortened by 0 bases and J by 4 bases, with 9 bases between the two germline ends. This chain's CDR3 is CASSQDRGSTEAFF. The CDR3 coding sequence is TGCGCCAGCAGCCAAGACAGGGGTAGCACTGAAGCTTTCTTT.

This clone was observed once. The CDR3 DNA reads as TGTGCCAGCAGTTTGCGCGGTCCGCAGAACACTGAAGCTTTCTTT. Its translation is CASSLRGPQNTEAFF. This chain joins TRBV27 and TRBJ1-1, with no clear D. The length of the CDR3 is 15 residues. V gave up 3 bases and J gave up 1 base, with 12 bases separating them. The germline gives CDR1 MNHEY, CDR2 SMNVEV (reference sequence).

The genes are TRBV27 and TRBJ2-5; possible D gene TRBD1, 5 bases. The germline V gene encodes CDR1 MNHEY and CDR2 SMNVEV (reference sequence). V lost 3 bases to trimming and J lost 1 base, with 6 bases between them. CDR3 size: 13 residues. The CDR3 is CASSFGAQETQYF. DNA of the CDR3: TGTGCCAGCAGTTTTGGGGCCCAAGAGACCCAGTACTTC.

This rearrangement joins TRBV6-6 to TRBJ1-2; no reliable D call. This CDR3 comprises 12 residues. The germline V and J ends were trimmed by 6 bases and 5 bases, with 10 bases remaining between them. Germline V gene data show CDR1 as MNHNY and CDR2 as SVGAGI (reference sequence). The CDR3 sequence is CASSPRIYGYTF. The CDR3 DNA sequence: TGTGCCAGCAGCCCCCGTATTTATGGCTACACCTTC.

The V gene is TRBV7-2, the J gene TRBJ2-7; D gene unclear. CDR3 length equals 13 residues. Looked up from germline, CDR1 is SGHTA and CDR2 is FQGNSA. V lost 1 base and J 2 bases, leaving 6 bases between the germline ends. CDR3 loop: CASSLGHTYEQYF. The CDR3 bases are TGTGCCAGCAGCTTAGGACACACCTACGAGCAGTACTTC.

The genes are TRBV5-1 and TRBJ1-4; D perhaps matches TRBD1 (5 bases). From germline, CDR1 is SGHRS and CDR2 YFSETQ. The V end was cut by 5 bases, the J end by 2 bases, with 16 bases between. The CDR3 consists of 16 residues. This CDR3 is CASRPGLFLTNEKLFF. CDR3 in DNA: TGCGCCAGCAGACCAGGGTTATTTCTTACTAATGAAAAACTGTTTTTT.

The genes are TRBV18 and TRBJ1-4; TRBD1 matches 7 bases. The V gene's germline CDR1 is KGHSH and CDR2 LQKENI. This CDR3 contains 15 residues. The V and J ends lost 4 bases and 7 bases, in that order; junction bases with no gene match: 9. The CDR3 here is CASSLGTVRGEKLFF. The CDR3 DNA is TGTGCCAGCTCACTCGGGACAGTGAGAGGTGAAAAACTGTTTTTT. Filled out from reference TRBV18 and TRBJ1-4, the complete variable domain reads NAGVMQNPRHLVRRRGQEARLRCSPMKGHSHVYWYRQLPEEGLKFMVYLQKENIIDESGMPKERFSAEFPKEGPSILRIQQVVRGDSAAYFCASSLGTVRGEKLFFGSGTQLSVL.

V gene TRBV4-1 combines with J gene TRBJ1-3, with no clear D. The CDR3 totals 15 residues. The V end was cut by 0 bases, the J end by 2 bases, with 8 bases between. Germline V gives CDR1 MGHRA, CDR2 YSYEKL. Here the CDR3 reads CASSQETVAGNTIYF. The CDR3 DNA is TGCGCCAGCAGCCAAGAGACTGTTGCTGGAAACACCATATATTTT.

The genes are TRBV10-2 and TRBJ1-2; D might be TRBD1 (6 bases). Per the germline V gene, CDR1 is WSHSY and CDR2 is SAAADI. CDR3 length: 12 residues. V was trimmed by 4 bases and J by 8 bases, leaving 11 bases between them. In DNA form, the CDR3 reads TGCGCCAGCAGTGCAGGGGTGGGAGGCTACACCTTC. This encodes CASSAGVGGYTF.

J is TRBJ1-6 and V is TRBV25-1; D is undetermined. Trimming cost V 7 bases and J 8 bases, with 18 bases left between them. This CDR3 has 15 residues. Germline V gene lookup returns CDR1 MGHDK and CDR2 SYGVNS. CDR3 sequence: CASTTTGSPHSPLHF. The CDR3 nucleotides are TGTGCCAGCACCACGACCGGGAGTCCTCATTCACCCCTCCACTTT.

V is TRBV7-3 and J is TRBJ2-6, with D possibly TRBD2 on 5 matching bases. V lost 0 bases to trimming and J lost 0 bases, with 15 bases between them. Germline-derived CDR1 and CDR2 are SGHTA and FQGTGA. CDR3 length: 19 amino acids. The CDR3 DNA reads TGTGCCAGCAGCTTAACGGGAGACACTTCAAGCTCTGGGGCCAACGTCCTGACTTTC. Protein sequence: CASSLTGDTSSSGANVLTF.

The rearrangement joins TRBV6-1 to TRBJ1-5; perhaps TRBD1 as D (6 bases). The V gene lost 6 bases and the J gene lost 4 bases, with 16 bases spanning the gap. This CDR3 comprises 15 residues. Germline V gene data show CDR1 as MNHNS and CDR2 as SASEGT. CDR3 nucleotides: TGTGCCAGCAGACGATTTATGGACAGAAATCAGCCCCAGCATTTT. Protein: CASRRFMDRNQPQHF.

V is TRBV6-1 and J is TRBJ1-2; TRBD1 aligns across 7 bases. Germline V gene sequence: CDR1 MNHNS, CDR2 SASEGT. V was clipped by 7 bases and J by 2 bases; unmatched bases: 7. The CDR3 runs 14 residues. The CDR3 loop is CASTTWGQNYGYTF. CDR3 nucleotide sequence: TGTGCCAGCACTACATGGGGACAGAACTATGGCTACACCTTC.

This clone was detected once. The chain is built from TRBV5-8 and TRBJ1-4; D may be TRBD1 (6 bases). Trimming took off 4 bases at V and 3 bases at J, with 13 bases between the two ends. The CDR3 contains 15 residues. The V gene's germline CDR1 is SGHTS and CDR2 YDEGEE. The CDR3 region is CASSHRDISNEKLFF. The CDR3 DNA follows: TGTGCCAGCAGCCACCGGGACATCTCTAATGAAAAACTGTTTTTT.

In DNA form, the CDR3 reads TGTGCCAGCAGCTCGGTGGTGGCAGGGGCTCCCTACGAGCAGTACTTC. As protein: CASSSVVAGAPYEQYF. The gene calls are TRBV5-6 and TRBJ2-7, with D tentatively TRBD1 (6 bases). From germline, CDR1 is SGHDT and CDR2 YYEEEE. Between the trimmed V and J ends, which lost 3 bases and 2 bases, there was a span of 18 bases. CDR3 length: 16 residues.

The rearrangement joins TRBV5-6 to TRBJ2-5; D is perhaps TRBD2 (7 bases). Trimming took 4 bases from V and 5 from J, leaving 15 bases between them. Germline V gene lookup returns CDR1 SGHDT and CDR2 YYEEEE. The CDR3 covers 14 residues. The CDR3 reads CASSPGGGRETQYF. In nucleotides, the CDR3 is TGTGCCAGCAGCCCCGGCGGGGGCAGGGAGACCCAGTACTTC.

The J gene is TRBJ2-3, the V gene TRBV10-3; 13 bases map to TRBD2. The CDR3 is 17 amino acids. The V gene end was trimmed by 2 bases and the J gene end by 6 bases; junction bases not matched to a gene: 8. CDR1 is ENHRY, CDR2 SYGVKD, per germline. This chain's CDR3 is CAISERTSGGLYDTQYF. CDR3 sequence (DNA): TGTGCCATCAGTGAGAGGACTAGCGGGGGCCTCTATGATACGCAGTATTTT.

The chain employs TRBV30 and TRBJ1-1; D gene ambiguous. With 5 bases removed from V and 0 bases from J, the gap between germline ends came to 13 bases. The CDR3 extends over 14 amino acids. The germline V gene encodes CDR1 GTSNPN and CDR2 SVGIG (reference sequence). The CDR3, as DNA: TGTGCCTGGTCACCCCGGTCGGTGAACACTGAAGCTTTCTTT. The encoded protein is CAWSPRSVNTEAFF. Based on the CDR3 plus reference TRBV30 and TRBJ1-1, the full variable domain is SQTIHQWPATLVQPVGSPLSLECTVEGTSNPNLYWYRQAAGRGLQLLFYSVGIGQISSEVPQNLSASRPQDRQFILSSKKLLLSDSGFYLCAWSPRSVNTEAFFGQGTRLTVV.

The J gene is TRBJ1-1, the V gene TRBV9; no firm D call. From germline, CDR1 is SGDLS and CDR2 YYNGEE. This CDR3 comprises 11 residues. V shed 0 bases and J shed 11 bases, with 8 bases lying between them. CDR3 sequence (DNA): TGTGCCAGCAGCGTAGGGCCTGTTGCTTTCTTT. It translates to CASSVGPVAFF. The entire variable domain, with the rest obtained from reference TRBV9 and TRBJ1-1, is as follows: DSGVTQTPKHLITATGQRVTLRCSPRSGDLSVYWYQQSLDQGLQFLIQYYNGEERAKGNILERFSAQQFPDLHSELNLSSLELGDSALYFCASSVGPVAFFGQGTRLTVV.

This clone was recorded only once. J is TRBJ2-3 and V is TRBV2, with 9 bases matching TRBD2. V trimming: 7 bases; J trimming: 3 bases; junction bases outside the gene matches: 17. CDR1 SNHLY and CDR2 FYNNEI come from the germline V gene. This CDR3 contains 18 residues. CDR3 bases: TGTGCCAGCACCCGCGGACCCTGGCGGGGGGGCCTGACAGATACGCAGTATTTT. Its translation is CASTRGPWRGGLTDTQYF.

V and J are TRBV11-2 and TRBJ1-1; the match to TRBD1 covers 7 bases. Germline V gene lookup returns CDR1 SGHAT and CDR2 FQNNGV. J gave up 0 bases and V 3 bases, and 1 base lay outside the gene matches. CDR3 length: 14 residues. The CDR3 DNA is TGTGCCAGCAGCTTGGACAGGCTGAACACTGAAGCTTTCTTT. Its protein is CASSLDRLNTEAFF.

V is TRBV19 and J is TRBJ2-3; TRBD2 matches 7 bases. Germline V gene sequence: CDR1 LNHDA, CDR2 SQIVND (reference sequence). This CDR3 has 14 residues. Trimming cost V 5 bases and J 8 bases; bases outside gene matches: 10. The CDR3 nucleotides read TGTGCCAGTAGTCGCGGGGGAAGATCCCCTACGCAGTATTTT. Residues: CASSRGGRSPTQYF.

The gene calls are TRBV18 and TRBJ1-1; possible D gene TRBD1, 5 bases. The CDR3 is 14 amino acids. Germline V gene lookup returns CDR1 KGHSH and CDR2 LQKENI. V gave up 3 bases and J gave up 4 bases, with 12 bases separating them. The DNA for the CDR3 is TGTGCCAGCTCACCGAATCGGGGGACCACTGAAGCTTTCTTT. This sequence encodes CASSPNRGTTEAFF.

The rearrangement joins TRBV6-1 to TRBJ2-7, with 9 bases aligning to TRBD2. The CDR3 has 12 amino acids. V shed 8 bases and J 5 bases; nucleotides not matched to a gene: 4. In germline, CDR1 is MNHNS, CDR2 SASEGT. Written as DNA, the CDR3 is TGTGCCAGCGAGCTAGCGGGAAACGAGCAGTACTTC. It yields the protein CASELAGNEQYF.

CDR3 sequence reads: CATSRGDRGNEDEQFF. In DNA form, the CDR3 reads TGTGCCACCAGCAGAGGGGACAGGGGTAATGAAGATGAGCAGTTCTTC. The chain carries TRBV15 and TRBJ2-1; 10 bases are a match to TRBD1. Germline assignment: CDR1 LNHNV and CDR2 YYDKDF (reference sequence). This CDR3 has 16 residues. The ends lost 1 base at V and 8 bases at J; junction bases unmatched: 8.

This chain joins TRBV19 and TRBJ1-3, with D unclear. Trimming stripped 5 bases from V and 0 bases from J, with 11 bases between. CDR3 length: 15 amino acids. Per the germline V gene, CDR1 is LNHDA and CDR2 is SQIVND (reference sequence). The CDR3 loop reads CASSGGLISGNTIYF. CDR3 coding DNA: TGTGCCAGTAGTGGAGGGCTAATCTCTGGAAACACCATATATTTT.

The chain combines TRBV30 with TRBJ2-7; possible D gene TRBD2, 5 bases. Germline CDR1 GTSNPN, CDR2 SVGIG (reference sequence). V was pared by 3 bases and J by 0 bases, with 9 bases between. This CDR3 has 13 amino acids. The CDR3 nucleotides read TGTGCCTGGAGAGGAGGAAGCTCCTACGAGCAGTACTTC. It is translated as CAWRGGSSYEQYF.

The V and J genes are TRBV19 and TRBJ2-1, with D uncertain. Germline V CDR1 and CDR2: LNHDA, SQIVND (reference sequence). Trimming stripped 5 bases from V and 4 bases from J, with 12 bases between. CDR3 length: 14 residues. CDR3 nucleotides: TGTGCCAGTAGTGTGCTCATCGGTTACAATGAGCAGTTCTTC. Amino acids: CASSVLIGYNEQFF. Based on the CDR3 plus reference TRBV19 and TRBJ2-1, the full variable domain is DGGITQSPKYLFRKEGQNVTLSCEQNLNHDAMYWYRQDPGQGLRLIYYSQIVNDFQKGDIAEGYSVSREKKESFPLTVTSAQKNPTAFYLCASSVLIGYNEQFFGPGTRLTVL.

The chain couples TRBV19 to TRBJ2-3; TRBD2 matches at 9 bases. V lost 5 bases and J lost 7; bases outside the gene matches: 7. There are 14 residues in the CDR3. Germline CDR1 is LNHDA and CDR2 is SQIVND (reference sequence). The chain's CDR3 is CASSPSGTINTQYF. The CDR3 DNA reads TGTGCCAGTAGTCCTAGCGGGACTATTAATACGCAGTATTTT.

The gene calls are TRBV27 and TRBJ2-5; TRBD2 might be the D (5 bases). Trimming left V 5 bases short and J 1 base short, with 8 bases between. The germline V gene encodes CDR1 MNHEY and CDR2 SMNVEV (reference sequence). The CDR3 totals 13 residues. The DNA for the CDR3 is TGTGCCAGCAGTCGGGGATTCCAAGAGACCCAGTACTTC. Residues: CASSRGFQETQYF.

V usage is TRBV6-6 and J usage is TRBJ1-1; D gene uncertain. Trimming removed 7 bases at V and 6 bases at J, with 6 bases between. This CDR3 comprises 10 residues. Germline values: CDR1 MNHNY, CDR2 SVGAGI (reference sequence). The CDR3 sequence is CASMRSEAFF. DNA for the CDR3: TGTGCCAGCATGAGGTCTGAAGCTTTCTTT.

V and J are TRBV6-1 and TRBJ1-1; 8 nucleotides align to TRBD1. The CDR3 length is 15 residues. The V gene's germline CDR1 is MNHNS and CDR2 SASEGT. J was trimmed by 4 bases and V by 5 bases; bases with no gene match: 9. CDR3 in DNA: TGTGCCAGCAGTTTCACAGGGGGGGGGACCACTGAAGCTTTCTTT. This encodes CASSFTGGGTTEAFF.